This passage covers 24 T cell receptor beta chains from one sample sequenced in a study of beta chain features in type 1 diabetes. Expressed TCRB transcripts were sequenced, since all the RNA that had been isolated was reverse transcribed. The table came from immunoSEQ multiplex PCR; TCRdb's copy has only in-frame clones and leaves some out. The sample holds roughly 170,000 clones, about 13% seen once. Material: central memory CD4+ T cells from blood. The origin of the receptors is a woman aged 18-35 years in good health.

J is TRBJ2-7 and V is TRBV5-4, with D possibly being TRBD2 (5 bases). Trimming removed 0 bases at V and 0 bases at J, with 10 bases between. CDR1 and CDR2 from the germline V gene are SGHNT and YYREEE (reference sequence). CDR3 length equals 15 residues. The CDR3 region is CASSLGGSLSYEQYF. CDR3 in DNA: TGTGCCAGCAGCTTGGGCGGGTCCCTCTCCTACGAGCAGTACTTC.

This clone was detected many times. The chain combines TRBV7-2 with TRBJ1-4, with 7 bases aligning to TRBD1. CDR3 length: 15 amino acids. V lost 5 bases and J lost 9; bases outside the gene matches: 12. CDR1 SGHTA and CDR2 FQGNSA come from the germline V gene. The CDR3 spells CASSPYPLTGKKLFF. The CDR3 DNA reads as TGTGCCAGCAGCCCCTACCCATTGACAGGGAAAAAACTGTTTTTT.

The chain couples TRBV6-6 to TRBJ1-5; TRBD1 matches 9 bases. Germline V CDR1 and CDR2: MNHNY, SVGAGI (reference sequence). J lost 5 bases, V lost 8 bases, and 4 bases had no gene match. This CDR3 is 13 amino acids long. CDR3 protein: CASERQGDQPQHF. The CDR3 DNA follows: TGTGCCAGCGAACGACAGGGGGATCAGCCCCAGCATTTT.

V usage is TRBV9 and J usage is TRBJ2-1, with 10 bases matching TRBD2. CDR1 SGDLS and CDR2 YYNGEE come from the germline V gene. Trimming removed 4 bases from V and 7 bases from J; junction bases left unmatched: 11. This CDR3 has 16 residues. CDR3 coding DNA: TGTGCCAGCAGCAGAGCCGGGACTAGCGAGTTGAATGAGCAGTTCTTC. Encoded protein: CASSRAGTSELNEQFF.

The chain is built from TRBV19 and TRBJ2-7; 9 bases map to TRBD2. Germline V gene lookup returns CDR1 LNHDA and CDR2 SQIVND (reference sequence). With V trimmed by 4 bases and J by 7 bases, 8 bases remained unmatched. The CDR3 sequence is 14 residues long. The CDR3 loop is CASSRTSVALEQYF. The CDR3 coding sequence is TGTGCCAGTAGTAGGACTAGCGTAGCCCTGGAGCAGTACTTC.

CDR3: CASSVGLAGLTDTQYF. CDR3 nucleotides: TGTGCCAGCAGCGTAGGACTAGCGGGCCTCACAGATACGCAGTATTTT. V is TRBV9 and J is TRBJ2-3; 10 bases match TRBD2. Germline-derived CDR1 and CDR2 are SGDLS and YYNGEE. CDR3 length: 16 residues. V dropped 0 bases and J dropped 2; count of bases not matched to a gene: 3.

Of note for this clone: Other DNA variants within this sample encode the same CDR3. The DNA for the CDR3 is TGCAGTGCTCCTCGTGAGACCCAGTACTTC. This sequence encodes CSAPRETQYF. The V and J genes are TRBV20-1 and TRBJ2-5; D is unclear. V lost 5 bases and J 5 bases, leaving 6 bases between the germline ends. This CDR3 region has 10 residues. Germline lookup yields CDR1 DFQATT and CDR2 SNEGSKA (reference sequence).

The chain links TRBV5-1 to TRBJ2-2; the match to TRBD1 covers 11 bases. This CDR3 has 16 amino acids. The germline CDR1 and CDR2 sequences are SGHRS and YFSETQ. Trimming removed 3 bases from V and 1 base from J; junction bases left unmatched: 2. The CDR3 DNA sequence: TGCGCCAGCAGCTGGACAGGGGGCGGGAACACCGGGGAGCTGTTTTTT. Translating gives CASSWTGGGNTGELFF.

This clone was seen only a few times. The rearrangement links TRBV7-9 to TRBJ2-6, with unresolved D. Trimming took 5 bases from V and 1 from J, leaving 6 bases between them. The CDR3 has 14 amino acids. CDR1 SEHNR and CDR2 FQNEAQ come from the germline V gene (reference sequence). The CDR3 DNA reads as TGTGCCAGCAGCCACAAGTCTGGGGCCAACGTCCTGACTTTC. It specifies CASSHKSGANVLTF.

The chain employs TRBV6-5 and TRBJ1-1; D is uncertain. Germline lookup yields CDR1 MNHEY and CDR2 SVGAGI. The CDR3 covers 13 residues. Trimming stripped 3 bases from V and 1 base from J, with 6 bases between. The CDR3 spells CASSYRQNTEAFF. CDR3 coding DNA: TGTGCCAGCAGTTATAGACAGAACACTGAAGCTTTCTTT.

Only a few counts were recorded for this clone. CDR3 nucleotides: TGTGCCAGCAGCTCATCCGGAACCCGGGGGAACTACGAGCAGTACTTC. Protein sequence: CASSSSGTRGNYEQYF. J is TRBJ2-7 and V is TRBV7-2; the D gene is possibly TRBD2 (6 bases). Trimming removed 4 bases from V and 3 bases from J, with 19 bases in between. CDR1 is SGHTA and CDR2 is FQGNSA in the germline V gene. The CDR3 contains 16 residues.

The chain combines TRBV27 with TRBJ2-2, with 8 bases aligning to TRBD2. J gave up 5 bases and V 2 bases, and 4 bases lay outside the gene matches. CDR1 and CDR2 from the germline V gene are MNHEY and SMNVEV (reference sequence). The CDR3 consists of 15 residues. As DNA, the CDR3 is TGTGCCAGCAGTTTAGGACTAGCTACGACCGGGGAGCTGTTTTTT. Residues: CASSLGLATTGELFF.

J is TRBJ2-5 and V is TRBV15; 12 bases are shared with TRBD2. This CDR3 has 17 residues. Unmatched junction bases numbered 10, after V lost 3 bases and J lost 5 bases. The germline V gene has CDR1 LNHNV and CDR2 YYDKDF (reference sequence). CDR3 DNA sequence: TGTGCCACCAGCAGGGGTTCTAGCGGGAGGGCCGGCGAGACCCAGTACTTC. It specifies CATSRGSSGRAGETQYF.

The CDR3 nucleotides read TGTGCCAGCTCACCATCAGGGAAGAACACTGAAGCTTTCTTT. Amino acids: CASSPSGKNTEAFF. This chain connects TRBV18 to TRBJ1-1, with D possibly TRBD1 on 5 matching bases. Germline V gene sequence: CDR1 KGHSH, CDR2 LQKENI. V dropped 2 bases and J dropped 1 base, with 8 bases sitting between them. The CDR3 sequence is 14 residues long.

About this clone itself: The same CDR3 arises from other DNA sequences in this sample as well. The J gene is TRBJ1-1, the V gene TRBV29-1, with D uncertain. The CDR3 loop spans 12 amino acids. The V gene's germline CDR1 is SQVTM and CDR2 ANQGSEA. The germline V and J ends were trimmed by 3 bases and 1 base, with 6 bases remaining between them. The CDR3, as DNA: TGCAGCGTTGACCCAGGGAACACTGAAGCTTTCTTT. Amino acid sequence: CSVDPGNTEAFF. The whole variable domain, filled in from reference TRBV29-1 and TRBJ1-1, reads SAVISQKPSRDICQRGTSLTIQCQVDSQVTMMFWYRQQPGQSLTLIATANQGSEATYESGFVIDKFPISRPNLTFSTLTVSNMSPEDSSIYLCSVDPGNTEAFFGQGTRLTVV.

This clone occurred a few times. J is TRBJ1-2 and V is TRBV30; 8 nucleotides agree with TRBD1. Per germline, CDR1 GTSNPN and CDR2 SVGIG (reference sequence). Trimming removed 0 bases from V and 4 bases from J; junction bases left unmatched: 7. The length of the CDR3 is 15 residues. This CDR3 reads CAWSVPRGPGYGYTF. The CDR3 bases are TGTGCCTGGAGTGTCCCCAGGGGGCCAGGCTATGGCTACACCTTC. The entire variable domain, with the rest obtained from reference TRBV30 and TRBJ1-2, is as follows: SQTIHQWPATLVQPVGSPLSLECTVEGTSNPNLYWYRQAAGRGLQLLFYSVGIGQISSEVPQNLSASRPQDRQFILSSKKLLLSDSGFYLCAWSVPRGPGYGYTFGSGTRLTVV.

On this clone: This same CDR3 is encoded by further DNA sequences in the sample. V gene TRBV15 combines with J gene TRBJ2-7; 9 bases agree with TRBD1. With 0 bases clipped from V and 1 base from J, the junction kept 7 bases outside the gene matches. Germline lookup yields CDR1 LNHNV and CDR2 YYDKDF (reference sequence). The CDR3 covers 17 residues. This CDR3 is CATSRDRGTGLSYEQYF. CDR3 DNA: TGTGCCACCAGCAGAGATAGAGGGACAGGGCTTTCCTACGAGCAGTACTTC.

In its sample, this clone was seen a few times. The chain carries TRBV9 and TRBJ2-1; 10 bases are a match to TRBD2. This CDR3 has 16 residues. With 0 bases clipped from V and 8 bases from J, the junction kept 8 bases outside the gene matches. Germline V gives CDR1 SGDLS, CDR2 YYNGEE. The CDR3 protein is CASSVARLAGDHEQFF. Here the CDR3 DNA reads TGTGCCAGCAGCGTAGCTAGGCTAGCGGGAGACCATGAGCAGTTCTTC.

This clone was counted between two and nine times. This sequence joins TRBV4-2 and TRBJ2-5; TRBD2 matches at 7 bases. The CDR3 spans 17 residues. V was clipped by 0 bases and J by 2 bases; unmatched bases: 9. Looked up from germline, CDR1 is LGHNA and CDR2 is YNFKEQ. The CDR3 loop reads CASSQDFSGMGQETQYF. CDR3 sequence (DNA): TGTGCCAGCAGCCAAGATTTCAGCGGGATGGGGCAAGAGACCCAGTACTTC.

The chain combines TRBV5-4 with TRBJ2-1; TRBD2 matches at 8 bases. Germline lookup yields CDR1 SGHNT and CDR2 YYREEE (reference sequence). With V trimmed by 3 bases and J by 7 bases, 3 bases remained unmatched. This CDR3 contains 13 residues. The CDR3 sequence is CASSSGRANEQFF. CDR3 nucleotide sequence: TGTGCCAGCAGCTCCGGGAGGGCTAATGAGCAGTTCTTC.

This clone was recorded a few times. The chain recombines TRBV7-6 with TRBJ2-3, with D perhaps TRBD1 (6 bases). V lost 6 bases and J lost 4, with 17 bases in between. The CDR3 extends over 15 amino acids. Germline CDR1 SGHVS, CDR2 FNYEAQ. CDR3: CASSPDRKRADTQYF. The CDR3 DNA follows: TGTGCCAGCAGTCCTGACAGGAAGAGGGCAGATACGCAGTATTTT.

The gene calls are TRBV6-6 and TRBJ2-5, with D tentatively TRBD2 (5 bases). The CDR3 extends over 13 amino acids. Germline V gene data show CDR1 as MNHNY and CDR2 as SVGAGI (reference sequence). V was clipped by 7 bases and J by 5 bases, with 14 bases between them. The CDR3 spells CASNFGIRETQYF. DNA for the CDR3: TGTGCCAGCAACTTCGGGATAAGGGAGACCCAGTACTTC.

This clone is a singleton in its sample. J is TRBJ1-2 and V is TRBV28; D ambiguous. The ends were cut back, 2 bases at V and 7 bases at J, with 14 bases in the middle. CDR1 is MDHEN and CDR2 is SYDVKM in the germline V gene. The CDR3 totals 14 residues. This chain's CDR3 is CASSLGSVGGGYTF. The DNA of the CDR3 is TGTGCCAGCAGTTTAGGGAGTGTAGGAGGTGGCTACACCTTC.

CDR3 loop: CAISEQGAGQPQHF. The CDR3, as DNA: TGTGCCATCAGTGAACAGGGCGCCGGGCAGCCCCAGCATTTT. The chain is built from TRBV10-3 and TRBJ1-5; TRBD1 might be the D (6 bases). V lost 3 bases to trimming and J lost 7 bases, with 13 bases between them. The CDR3 totals 14 residues. Germline CDR1 is ENHRY and CDR2 is SYGVKD.